This T cell receptor beta chain emerged from a study of shared clonotypes between healthy human individuals. Study conclusions and caveats: Non-shared clonotypes had lower generation probabilities than those shared by all four donors.

Germline V gene sequence: CDR1 SNHLY, CDR2 FYNNEI. Trimming left V 6 bases short and J 5 bases short, with 7 bases between. This CDR3 is built from 12 residues. Only in-frame clones appear in the TCRdb table, and some are missing; sequencing was by immunoSEQ multiplex PCR. The repertoire holds more than 2 million clones, 85% to 95% seen once, with 0.1% to 0.15% in the top ten. This clone was detected only once. Its antigen is still unknown. This CDR3 is also generated by other DNA sequences in the sample. The chain joins TRBV2 to TRBJ1-4; a weak D match, TRBD1 (5 bases). The specimen was naive CD4+ T cells sorted from blood. Subset meaning: CD45RA+ positively selected. This TCR was sampled from a man aged 18 to 30 in good health. The CDR3 DNA sequence: TGTGCCAGCAGGGGGGAAAATGAAAAACTGTTTTTT. Protein: CASRGENEKLFF.